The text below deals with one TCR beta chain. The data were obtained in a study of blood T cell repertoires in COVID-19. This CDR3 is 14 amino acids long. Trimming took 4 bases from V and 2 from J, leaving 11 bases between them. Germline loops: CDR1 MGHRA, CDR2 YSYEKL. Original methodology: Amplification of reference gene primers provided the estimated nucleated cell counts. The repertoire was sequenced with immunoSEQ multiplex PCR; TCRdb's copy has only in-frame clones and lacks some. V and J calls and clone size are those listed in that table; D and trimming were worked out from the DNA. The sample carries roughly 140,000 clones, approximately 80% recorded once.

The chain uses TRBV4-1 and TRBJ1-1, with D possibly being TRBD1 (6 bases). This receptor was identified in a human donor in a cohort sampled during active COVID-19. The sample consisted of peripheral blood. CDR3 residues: CASSLRDINTEAFF. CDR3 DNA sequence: TGCGCCAGCAGCCTCCGGGACATTAACACTGAAGCTTTCTTT.